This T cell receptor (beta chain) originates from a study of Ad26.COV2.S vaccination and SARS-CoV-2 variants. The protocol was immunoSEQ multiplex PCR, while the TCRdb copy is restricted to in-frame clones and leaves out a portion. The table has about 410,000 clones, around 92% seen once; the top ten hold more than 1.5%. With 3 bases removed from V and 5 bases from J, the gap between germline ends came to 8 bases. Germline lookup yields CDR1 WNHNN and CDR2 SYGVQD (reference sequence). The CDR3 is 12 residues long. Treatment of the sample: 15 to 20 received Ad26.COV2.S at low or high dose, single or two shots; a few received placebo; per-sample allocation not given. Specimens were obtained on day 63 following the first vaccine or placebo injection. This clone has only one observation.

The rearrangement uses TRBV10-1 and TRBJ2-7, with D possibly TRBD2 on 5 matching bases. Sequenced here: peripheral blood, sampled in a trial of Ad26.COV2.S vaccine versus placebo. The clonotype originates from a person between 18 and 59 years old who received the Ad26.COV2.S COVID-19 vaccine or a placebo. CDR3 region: CASSDRGDEQYF. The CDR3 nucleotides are TGCGCCAGCAGTGATCGGGGAGACGAGCAGTACTTC.